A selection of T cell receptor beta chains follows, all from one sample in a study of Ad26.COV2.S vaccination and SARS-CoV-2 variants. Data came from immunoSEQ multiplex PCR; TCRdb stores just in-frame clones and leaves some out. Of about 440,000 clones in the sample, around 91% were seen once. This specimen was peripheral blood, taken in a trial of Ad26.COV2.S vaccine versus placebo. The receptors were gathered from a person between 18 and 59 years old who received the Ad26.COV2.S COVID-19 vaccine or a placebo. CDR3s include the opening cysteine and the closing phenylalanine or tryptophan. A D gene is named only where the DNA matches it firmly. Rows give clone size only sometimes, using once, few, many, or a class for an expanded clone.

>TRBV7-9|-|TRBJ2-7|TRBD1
CASERPGQGAYEQYF
TGTGCCAGCGAACGGCCGGGACAGGGAGCCTACGAGCAGTACTTC
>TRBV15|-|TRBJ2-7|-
CATSRDPRYEQYF
TGTGCCACCAGCAGAGATCCCAGATACGAGCAGTACTTC
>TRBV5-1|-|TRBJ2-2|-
CASSWSITGELFF
TGCGCCAGCAGCTGGTCCATCACCGGGGAGCTGTTTTTT
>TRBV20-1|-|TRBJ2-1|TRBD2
CSASKPASGGGEQFF
TGCAGTGCTAGTAAGCCGGCTAGCGGGGGGGGTGAGCAGTTCTTC
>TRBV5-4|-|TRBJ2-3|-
CASSFLGSMERGTDTQYF
TGTGCCAGCAGCTTTCTCGGGTCGATGGAGCGGGGCACAGATACGCAGTATTTT
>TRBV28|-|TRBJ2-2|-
CASTKGYTGELFF
TGTGCCAGCACTAAGGGGTACACCGGGGAGCTGTTTTTT
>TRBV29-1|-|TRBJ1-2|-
CSVRGGEEGYTF
TGCAGCGTTAGGGGAGGGGAGGAGGGCTACACCTTC
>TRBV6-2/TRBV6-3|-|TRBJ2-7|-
CASSKPRETYEQYF
TGTGCCAGCAGCAAACCGAGGGAGACCTACGAGCAGTACTTC
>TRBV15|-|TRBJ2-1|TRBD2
CATSTVSGRTLGNEQFF
TGTGCCACCAGCACCGTTAGCGGGAGAACGTTGGGCAATGAGCAGTTCTTC
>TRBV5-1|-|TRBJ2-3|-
CASSLVIGGTLTTDTQYF
TGCGCCAGCAGCTTGGTTATCGGTGGGACATTAACTACAGATACGCAGTATTTT
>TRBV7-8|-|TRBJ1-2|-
CASSSSNTVNYGYTF
TGTGCCAGCAGCTCTAGTAACACAGTTAACTATGGCTACACCTTC
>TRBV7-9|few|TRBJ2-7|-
CASSAQVHYEQYF
TGTGCCAGCAGCGCCCAGGTACACTACGAGCAGTACTTC